The rows below give T cell receptor beta chains drawn from one sample of a study of radiotherapy plus CTLA-4 blockade in lung cancer. Some clones are missing from TCRdb's copy, which holds only in-frame ones; the method was immunoSEQ multiplex PCR. The sample consists of approximately 70,000 clones, roughly three quarters of them appearing once. The specimen comprised peripheral blood, sampled from a patient treated with radiotherapy plus ipilimumab. These TCRs come from a human donor with non-small cell lung cancer whose response to radiotherapy plus ipilimumab could not be evaluated. Some clones in this sample may be carry-over from other donors' samples. Each CDR3 is given with its conserved first and last residue. Each record gives: CDR3 DNA, CDR3 protein, D gene, J gene, clone size, V gene. D genes are given only for firm matches. Size is omitted from some rows. Given values are once, few, many or a class for expanded clones.

CDR3nt: TGTGCCAGCAGTGGCCGACTAGCGGGGAAGAATACGCAGTATTTT
CDR3aa: CASSGRLAGKNTQYF
d_gene: TRBD2
j_gene: TRBJ2-3
abundance: -
v_gene: TRBV2

CDR3nt: TGTGCCAGCAGTGTCTCTGACAGTTACACCGGGGAGCTGTTTTTT
CDR3aa: CASSVSDSYTGELFF
d_gene: -
j_gene: TRBJ2-2
abundance: -
v_gene: TRBV6-1

CDR3nt: TGTGCCAGCAGCTTTGGACAGTTCAACACTGAAGCTTTCTTT
CDR3aa: CASSFGQFNTEAFF
d_gene: -
j_gene: TRBJ1-1
abundance: -
v_gene: TRBV7-2

CDR3nt: TGTGCCAGCAGCCCACAGGGGGTCCGACAGCCCCAGCATTTT
CDR3aa: CASSPQGVRQPQHF
d_gene: TRBD1
j_gene: TRBJ1-5
abundance: -
v_gene: TRBV5-6

CDR3nt: TGTGCCAGTACCGTAGGGGGGGCCTATGGCTACACCTTC
CDR3aa: CASTVGGAYGYTF
d_gene: -
j_gene: TRBJ1-2
abundance: -
v_gene: TRBV19

CDR3nt: TGTGCCAGCAGCCCAATGAACACCGGGGAGCTGTTTTTT
CDR3aa: CASSPMNTGELFF
d_gene: -
j_gene: TRBJ2-2
abundance: few
v_gene: TRBV9

CDR3nt: TGTGCCAGCAGCTTAGAGGGGGCCTATGGCTACACCTTC
CDR3aa: CASSLEGAYGYTF
d_gene: TRBD1
j_gene: TRBJ1-2
abundance: -
v_gene: TRBV5-4

CDR3nt: TGTGCCAGCAGTGGAGACGGGGGGCGGAACGAGCAGTACTTC
CDR3aa: CASSGDGGRNEQYF
d_gene: -
j_gene: TRBJ2-7
abundance: -
v_gene: TRBV2

CDR3nt: TGTGCCAGCAGGACAGGGCCAGGGATCCAGCCCCAGCATTTT
CDR3aa: CASRTGPGIQPQHF
d_gene: TRBD1
j_gene: TRBJ1-5
abundance: -
v_gene: TRBV28

CDR3nt: TGTGCCAGCTTTCCCCTCGACACCCGCACAGATACGCAGTATTTT
CDR3aa: CASFPLDTRTDTQYF
d_gene: -
j_gene: TRBJ2-3
abundance: -
v_gene: TRBV18

CDR3nt: TGCAGCGTTGCCCCGGGGGGGCACACAGATACGCAGTATTTT
CDR3aa: CSVAPGGHTDTQYF
d_gene: TRBD2
j_gene: TRBJ2-3
abundance: -
v_gene: TRBV29-1

CDR3nt: TGTGCCAGCAGCCCCCGGCTAGCGGGGACCGGGGAGCTGTTTTTT
CDR3aa: CASSPRLAGTGELFF
d_gene: TRBD2
j_gene: TRBJ2-2
abundance: -
v_gene: TRBV7-2

CDR3nt: TGTGCCAGTAGTACTTACCCGGGACTAGCGGGGGGTGTGGCCAAAAACATTCAGTACTTC
CDR3aa: CASSTYPGLAGGVAKNIQYF
d_gene: TRBD2
j_gene: TRBJ2-4
abundance: -
v_gene: TRBV19

CDR3nt: TGTGCCAGCAGCCGGGACAGGGTAAACTATGGCTACACCTTC
CDR3aa: CASSRDRVNYGYTF
d_gene: TRBD1
j_gene: TRBJ1-2
abundance: -
v_gene: TRBV7-2

CDR3nt: TGTGCCAGTAGTAACCCCAAGTTCCCAGGTAACCCTGAAGCTTTCTTT
CDR3aa: CASSNPKFPGNPEAFF
d_gene: -
j_gene: TRBJ1-1
abundance: -
v_gene: TRBV19

CDR3nt: TGTGCCAGCAGCATAGGAATAGCGGGTGGCACAGATACGCAGTATTTT
CDR3aa: CASSIGIAGGTDTQYF
d_gene: TRBD2
j_gene: TRBJ2-3
abundance: -
v_gene: TRBV7-9

CDR3nt: TGTGCCAGCAGTGAAGGGGAGTTCGCGGGGCCCCGCGGAACCCAGTACTTC
CDR3aa: CASSEGEFAGPRGTQYF
d_gene: -
j_gene: TRBJ2-7
abundance: -
v_gene: TRBV6-1

CDR3nt: TGTGCCAGCAGGCTCAGGGGTAGGAGTTACTTC
CDR3aa: CASRLRGRSYF
d_gene: -
j_gene: TRBJ2-7
abundance: -
v_gene: TRBV2

CDR3nt: TGTGCCAGCAGCTTAGAGGGGTCATACAATGAGCAGTTCTTC
CDR3aa: CASSLEGSYNEQFF
d_gene: -
j_gene: TRBJ2-1
abundance: few
v_gene: TRBV7-9

CDR3nt: TGTGCCAGCAGCCTTAGGGGCTCCACTGAAGCTTTCTTT
CDR3aa: CASSLRGSTEAFF
d_gene: -
j_gene: TRBJ1-1
abundance: -
v_gene: TRBV5-6

CDR3nt: TGTGCCAGCAACTCCGGGACAGGGTTTCACAATGAGCAGTTCTTC
CDR3aa: CASNSGTGFHNEQFF
d_gene: TRBD1
j_gene: TRBJ2-1
abundance: few
v_gene: TRBV9

CDR3nt: TGTGCCAGCAGCTTAGCGCGGGGACAGGGGGAAGCTTTCTTT
CDR3aa: CASSLARGQGEAFF
d_gene: TRBD1
j_gene: TRBJ1-1
abundance: -
v_gene: TRBV7-2

CDR3nt: TGCGCCAGCAGCCAGGGTCTCGGACAGGGGGCTATAAGAGGCTACACCTTC
CDR3aa: CASSQGLGQGAIRGYTF
d_gene: TRBD1
j_gene: TRBJ1-2
abundance: few
v_gene: TRBV4-3

CDR3nt: TGTGCCAGCACCCCCAGGTCCTATAATTCACCCCTCCACTTT
CDR3aa: CASTPRSYNSPLHF
d_gene: -
j_gene: TRBJ1-6
abundance: -
v_gene: TRBV28

CDR3nt: TGTGCCAGCAGCGTAGACAGGATGAATTCACCCCTCCACTTT
CDR3aa: CASSVDRMNSPLHF
d_gene: -
j_gene: TRBJ1-6
abundance: -
v_gene: TRBV9

CDR3nt: TGCGCCAGTCGAGAGCGGGCCACGAGGGAGACCCAGTACTTC
CDR3aa: CASRERATRETQYF
d_gene: -
j_gene: TRBJ2-5
abundance: -
v_gene: TRBV5-1

CDR3nt: TGTGCTAGGCGGAGGACCGGGGAGCTGTTTTTT
CDR3aa: CARRRTGELFF
d_gene: -
j_gene: TRBJ2-2
abundance: few
v_gene: TRBV2

CDR3nt: TGTGCCAGCAGCTATACCCGGGGGACTGAAGCTTTCTTT
CDR3aa: CASSYTRGTEAFF
d_gene: -
j_gene: TRBJ1-1
abundance: -
v_gene: TRBV7-2

CDR3nt: TGCAGCGTTGGGCCTACCGGGACTAGCGGGGAGACCCGGTACTTC
CDR3aa: CSVGPTGTSGETRYF
d_gene: TRBD2
j_gene: TRBJ2-5
abundance: -
v_gene: TRBV29-1

CDR3nt: TGTGCCAGCAGCCCCAGGGTCCCTAATTCACCCCTCCACTTT
CDR3aa: CASSPRVPNSPLHF
d_gene: -
j_gene: TRBJ1-6
abundance: -
v_gene: TRBV5-6

CDR3nt: TGTGCCAGCAGCTGGGAGACTAGCGGGGGCTTCGGGGAGACCCAGTACTTC
CDR3aa: CASSWETSGGFGETQYF
d_gene: TRBD2
j_gene: TRBJ2-5
abundance: -
v_gene: TRBV5-6

CDR3nt: TGCGCCAGCAGCCAACAAAACACGGGGGGATACGAGCAGTACTTC
CDR3aa: CASSQQNTGGYEQYF
d_gene: TRBD2
j_gene: TRBJ2-7
abundance: -
v_gene: TRBV4-3

CDR3nt: TGTGCCAGCAGCGACGGGACATCATATGAAAAACTGTTTTTT
CDR3aa: CASSDGTSYEKLFF
d_gene: -
j_gene: TRBJ1-4
abundance: -
v_gene: TRBV7-6

CDR3nt: TGTGCCACCAGCAGAGATCGTGGTAGCGGCTACGAGCAGTACTTC
CDR3aa: CATSRDRGSGYEQYF
d_gene: -
j_gene: TRBJ2-7
abundance: -
v_gene: TRBV15

CDR3nt: TGTGCCAGCAGCGGGTGGTCGTTAGGGGGCGTTGGCACTGAAGCTTTCTTT
CDR3aa: CASSGWSLGGVGTEAFF
d_gene: TRBD1
j_gene: TRBJ1-1
abundance: -
v_gene: TRBV5-4

CDR3nt: TGTGCCAGCAGTGAGGTGATGGCGGGGGGCACAGATACGCAGTATTTT
CDR3aa: CASSEVMAGGTDTQYF
d_gene: TRBD2
j_gene: TRBJ2-3
abundance: -
v_gene: TRBV6-1

CDR3nt: TGCGCCAGCAGCGACGGGCAAACAGGTGCCTACGAGCAGTACTTC
CDR3aa: CASSDGQTGAYEQYF
d_gene: -
j_gene: TRBJ2-7
abundance: -
v_gene: TRBV5-1

CDR3nt: TGTGCCAGCAGTGTAAACAGGGGAAACACCATATATTTT
CDR3aa: CASSVNRGNTIYF
d_gene: -
j_gene: TRBJ1-3
abundance: few
v_gene: TRBV6-1

CDR3nt: TGTGCCAGCAGCCCCCGGACAGGGGCCGAGCAGTACTTC
CDR3aa: CASSPRTGAEQYF
d_gene: TRBD1
j_gene: TRBJ2-7
abundance: -
v_gene: TRBV7-3

CDR3nt: TGTGCCAGCGATACTCGCGGGGCTAGCAATCAGCCCCAGCATTTT
CDR3aa: CASDTRGASNQPQHF
d_gene: -
j_gene: TRBJ1-5
abundance: -
v_gene: TRBV28

CDR3nt: TGTGCCAGCAGCGACGGGGGCTCTGGAAACACCATATATTTT
CDR3aa: CASSDGGSGNTIYF
d_gene: -
j_gene: TRBJ1-3
abundance: -
v_gene: TRBV6-6

CDR3nt: TGTGCCAGTAGTATAGGGGGCAGTACTGGCGCAACTAATGAAAAACTGTTTTTT
CDR3aa: CASSIGGSTGATNEKLFF
d_gene: -
j_gene: TRBJ1-4
abundance: -
v_gene: TRBV19

CDR3nt: TGTGCCAGCAGTTTGCAGGGGCGAACCAGCAATCAGCCCCAGCATTTT
CDR3aa: CASSLQGRTSNQPQHF
d_gene: -
j_gene: TRBJ1-5
abundance: -
v_gene: TRBV28

CDR3nt: TGTGCCAGCAGCGCTGGGACAGGCGATAACTATGGCTACACCTTC
CDR3aa: CASSAGTGDNYGYTF
d_gene: TRBD1
j_gene: TRBJ1-2
abundance: -
v_gene: TRBV7-9

CDR3nt: TGCGCCAGCAGCCTGGCCGGGCAGAGTGGGCGGGAGCAGTACTTC
CDR3aa: CASSLAGQSGREQYF
d_gene: TRBD2
j_gene: TRBJ2-5
abundance: -
v_gene: TRBV5-1

CDR3nt: TGCGCCAGCAGCTACGGGAACCCCGGGACAGGGTCGTATGGCTACACCTTC
CDR3aa: CASSYGNPGTGSYGYTF
d_gene: TRBD1
j_gene: TRBJ1-2
abundance: -
v_gene: TRBV5-1

CDR3nt: TGTGCCATCAGTGAGACAGGGAGGAACACTGAAGCTTTCTTT
CDR3aa: CAISETGRNTEAFF
d_gene: -
j_gene: TRBJ1-1
abundance: -
v_gene: TRBV10-3

CDR3nt: TGTGCCAGCAGCTTAGGAAGCAACACTGAAGCTTTCTTT
CDR3aa: CASSLGSNTEAFF
d_gene: -
j_gene: TRBJ1-1
abundance: -
v_gene: TRBV13

CDR3nt: TGTGCCAGCTCACCACAGAGCGCCGTGCGCGACTATGGCTACACCTTC
CDR3aa: CASSPQSAVRDYGYTF
d_gene: -
j_gene: TRBJ1-2
abundance: -
v_gene: TRBV18

CDR3nt: TGTGCCAGCAGTTTAGGAGGGAACACTGAAGCTTTCTTT
CDR3aa: CASSLGGNTEAFF
d_gene: -
j_gene: TRBJ1-1
abundance: few
v_gene: TRBV27

CDR3nt: TGTGCCAGCAGCTTGGGGGGGGGCCCCAATGAGCAGTTCTTC
CDR3aa: CASSLGGGPNEQFF
d_gene: -
j_gene: TRBJ2-1
abundance: -
v_gene: TRBV5-4

CDR3nt: TGTGCCACCAAGGGGACAGACTCTGGAAACACCATATATTTT
CDR3aa: CATKGTDSGNTIYF
d_gene: TRBD1
j_gene: TRBJ1-3
abundance: medium-sized
v_gene: TRBV2